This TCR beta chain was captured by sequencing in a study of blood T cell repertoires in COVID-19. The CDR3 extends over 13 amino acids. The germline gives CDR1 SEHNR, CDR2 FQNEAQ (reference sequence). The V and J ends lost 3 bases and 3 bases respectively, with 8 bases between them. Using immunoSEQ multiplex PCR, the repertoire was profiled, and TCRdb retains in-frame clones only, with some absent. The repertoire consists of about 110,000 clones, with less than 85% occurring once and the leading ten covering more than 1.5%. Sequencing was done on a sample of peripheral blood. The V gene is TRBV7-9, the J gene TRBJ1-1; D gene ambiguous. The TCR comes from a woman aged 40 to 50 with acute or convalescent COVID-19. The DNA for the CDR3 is TGTGCCAGCAGCTTGTATGAGGACACTGAAGCTTTCTTT. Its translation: CASSLYEDTEAFF.